Shown below are 16 T cell receptor beta chains from a single sample sequenced in a study of memory CD4+ T cells and cytomegalovirus serostatus. TCRdb's table, derived via immunoSEQ multiplex PCR, lists solely in-frame clones and lacks some. The repertoire has tens of thousands of clones, roughly 80% of them found once; the top ten carry approximately 0.78%. Single viable CD3+CD4+CD8-CD45RO+ cells were sorted as the memory CD4+ T cells. The sample consisted of memory CD4+ T cells from blood. Receptor source: an adult in good health and CMV-seronegative.

Only a few counts were recorded for this clone. The chain joins TRBV7-9 to TRBJ1-1; tentative D call: TRBD1 (6 bases). Germline-derived CDR1 and CDR2 are SEHNR and FQNEAQ (reference sequence). V lost 1 base and J lost 1, with 10 bases in between. The CDR3 has 15 residues. The CDR3 protein is CASSLVGAGNTEAFF. CDR3 DNA: TGTGCCAGCAGCTTAGTGGGGGCGGGGAACACTGAAGCTTTCTTT. The complete variable domain, with remaining parts taken from reference TRBV7-9 and TRBJ1-1, reads DTGVSQNPRHKITKRGQNVTFRCDPISEHNRLYWYRQTLGQGPEFLTYFQNEAQLEKSRLLSDRFSAERPKGSFSTLEIQRTEQGDSAMYLCASSLVGAGNTEAFFGQGTRLTVV.

V is TRBV5-1 and J is TRBJ2-7; D is uncertain. Germline CDR1 is SGHRS and CDR2 is YFSETQ. This CDR3 has 15 residues. With 0 bases removed from V and 3 bases from J, the gap between germline ends came to 13 bases. CDR3: CASSLDPVAGYEQYF. CDR3 DNA sequence: TGCGCCAGCAGCTTGGATCCAGTGGCAGGCTACGAGCAGTACTTC.

The rearrangement uses TRBV18 and TRBJ2-3, with D perhaps being TRBD1 or TRBD2 (5 bases each). The ends were cut back, 6 bases at V and 4 bases at J, with 14 bases in the middle. Germline CDR1 and CDR2: KGHSH and LQKENI. The CDR3 runs to 14 residues. CDR3 in amino acids: CASSPLGDPDTQYF. Here the CDR3 DNA reads TGTGCCAGCTCTCCTTTGGGGGACCCAGATACGCAGTATTTT.

The chain joins TRBV7-2 to TRBJ2-1, with 8 bases matching TRBD2. Germline lookup yields CDR1 SGHTA and CDR2 FQGNSA. V shed 5 bases, J shed 0 bases, and the junction held 3 bases outside the gene matches. The CDR3 is 15 residues long. CDR3 in DNA: TGTGCCAGCAGCACCAGCGGGAGCTCCTACAATGAGCAGTTCTTC. Protein sequence: CASSTSGSSYNEQFF.

This clone is a singleton in its sample. The chain carries TRBV5-1 and TRBJ1-2, with TRBD1 matching 9 bases. The trim removed 3 bases at V and 7 bases at J, leaving 10 bases unmatched. Germline-derived CDR1 and CDR2 are SGHRS and YFSETQ. There are 15 residues in the CDR3. CDR3 DNA sequence: TGCGCCAGCAGCTGGTCCCGGGACAGGGCTGGTGGCTACACCTTC. Translated: CASSWSRDRAGGYTF.

This chain connects TRBV27 to TRBJ1-2; 9 bases are shared with TRBD1. Germline V gives CDR1 MNHEY, CDR2 SMNVEV (reference sequence). The length of the CDR3 is 15 residues. After removal of 4 bases from V and 4 bases from J, the junction contained 7 bases not matched to a gene. CDR3 protein: CASSYDRGSIYGYTF. In nucleotides, the CDR3 is TGTGCCAGCAGTTACGACAGGGGGTCCATCTATGGCTACACCTTC.

The chain joins TRBV30 to TRBJ2-2, with a possible D match to TRBD2 (6 bases). The V end was cut by 0 bases, the J end by 2 bases, with 16 bases between. The CDR3 length is 17 residues. Per germline, CDR1 GTSNPN and CDR2 SVGIG (reference sequence). CDR3 DNA sequence: TGTGCCTGGAGTGTACGGGGCGGGATAATTAACACCGGGGAGCTGTTTTTT. Translated: CAWSVRGGIINTGELFF.

The V call is TRBV30, the J call TRBJ2-6; D unresolved. The germline V gene encodes CDR1 GTSNPN and CDR2 SVGIG (reference sequence). This CDR3 has 18 residues. The germline V and J ends were trimmed by 7 bases and 0 bases, with 22 bases remaining between them. CDR3 coding DNA: TGTGCCTCAGGCCCGGCGGCAGCAAGTATCTCTGGGGCCAACGTCCTGACTTTC. Translated: CASGPAAASISGANVLTF.

In this sample, this clone turned up once. The genes are TRBV5-4 and TRBJ2-7; 7 bases map to TRBD1. V gave up 5 bases and J gave up 4 bases; unmatched junction bases: 9. The CDR3 contains 14 residues. Germline CDR1 is SGHNT and CDR2 is YYREEE (reference sequence). This CDR3 reads CASSNVQGSYEQYF. CDR3 DNA: TGTGCCAGCAGTAACGTACAGGGGTCTTACGAGCAGTACTTC.

The J gene is TRBJ2-4, the V gene TRBV5-8; TRBD1 matches 7 bases. CDR1 and CDR2 from the germline V gene are SGHTS and YDEGEE. The CDR3 sequence is 16 residues long. V trimming: 2 bases; J trimming: 3 bases; junction bases outside the gene matches: 8. As DNA, the CDR3 is TGTGCCAGCAGCTTACACAGGGGCTGGGACAAAAACATTCAGTACTTC. Translation gives CASSLHRGWDKNIQYF.

V gene TRBV19 combines with J gene TRBJ1-5, with D tentatively TRBD1 (6 bases). Trimming cost V 5 bases and J 10 bases, with 18 bases left between them. Germline assignment: CDR1 LNHDA and CDR2 SQIVND (reference sequence). This CDR3 is built from 14 residues. CDR3 residues: CASSEDSGGTPQHF. The CDR3 DNA is TGTGCCAGTAGTGAGGACAGCGGGGGAACCCCCCAGCATTTT. Variable domain in full (rest from reference TRBV19 and TRBJ1-5): DGGITQSPKYLFRKEGQNVTLSCEQNLNHDAMYWYRQDPGQGLRLIYYSQIVNDFQKGDIAEGYSVSREKKESFPLTVTSAQKNPTAFYLCASSEDSGGTPQHFGDGTRLSIL.

This sequence joins TRBV30 and TRBJ1-2, with 7 positions matching TRBD1. With V trimmed by 8 bases and J by 7 bases, 7 bases remained unmatched. The CDR3 runs to 11 residues. Germline V lookup: CDR1 GTSNPN, CDR2 SVGIG (reference sequence). The CDR3 reads CAVDRVGGYTF. The CDR3 DNA reads as TGTGCCGTCGACAGGGTGGGTGGCTACACCTTC.

This clone was observed once. This chain joins TRBV9 and TRBJ2-1; 7 nucleotides match TRBD2. The CDR3 has 14 residues. The V segment lost 4 bases and the J segment 7 bases; nucleotides outside the gene matches: 8. Germline loops: CDR1 SGDLS, CDR2 YYNGEE. The CDR3 sequence is CASSTPGGSNEQFF. In DNA form, the CDR3 reads TGTGCCAGCAGCACCCCCGGGGGGAGTAATGAGCAGTTCTTC.

The chain links TRBV5-8 to TRBJ2-3; TRBD1 is a possible D gene (6 bases). The CDR3 is made up of 12 amino acids. Germline V gene lookup returns CDR1 SGHTS and CDR2 YDEGEE. Trimming shortened V by 5 bases and J by 14 bases, and 18 bases separated the two germline ends. The CDR3 nucleotides read TGTGCCAGCAGTAAAACCGGGACAAGACTGTATTTT. This gives the protein CASSKTGTRLYF.

The V and J genes are TRBV7-3 and TRBJ1-2, with a weak D call TRBD1 (6 bases). Germline-derived CDR1 and CDR2 are SGHTA and FQGTGA. This CDR3 spans 13 amino acids. V lost 1 base, J lost 6 bases, and 9 bases lay in between. CDR3 loop: CASSLNRENGYTF. CDR3 in DNA: TGTGCCAGCAGCTTAAACAGGGAGAATGGCTACACCTTC.

The CDR3 loop reads CASSLGGLSAFQETQYF. The CDR3 nucleotides read TGTGCCAGCAGCTTAGGGGGACTGAGCGCCTTTCAAGAGACCCAGTACTTC. The genes are TRBV7-8 and TRBJ2-5; possible D gene TRBD2, 6 bases. The CDR3 totals 17 residues. Trimming stripped 1 base from V and 2 bases from J, with 17 bases between. Germline V gene sequence: CDR1 SGHVS, CDR2 FQNEAQ.